Below, one TCR beta chain is given with its context. Its antigen remains unidentified. Base-call qualities are not available, and no considerably larger clone is one nucleotide away. The library was obtained by the immunoSEQ multiplex PCR assay. For the multiplex PCR, a mixture combining 60 forward primers for TCR Vbeta segments and 13 reverse primers for TCR Jbeta segments was used. The CDR3 region of rearranged TCR beta genes was amplified from genomic DNA by a multiplex PCR assay. The amplified TCR beta libraries were sequenced on the Illumina HiSeq System as 87-base-pair reads. On the study's bioinformatics: In a later analysis, tens of millions of unique TCR beta chains were counted across the approximately 670 repertoires, and roughly 10 million of these chains were shared by at least two donors. Raw reads were error-corrected and collapsed into unique sequences by a nearest-neighbor algorithm in which closely related sequences were merged to remove PCR and sequencing errors. CDR3 sequences were aligned to IMGT reference sequences to assign V, D and J gene segments. For a sequence to be retained, a match of at least six nucleotides was required to both a V gene segment and a J gene segment. A rearrangement counted as productive if the CDR3 had no stop codons and remained in frame with V and J, and every other rearrangement counted as non-productive. Following IMGT convention, CDR3 was defined as the stretch from the second conserved V-encoded cysteine to the conserved J-encoded phenylalanine. Sequences without an unambiguous match to a single V gene segment were excluded from the earlier analysis of over 500 of the donors. In an earlier analysis of 587 of the donors, V segments were called functional above 56.7% productive rearrangements and were called segregating when the between-donor standard deviation exceeded 5%. To diagnose cytomegalovirus status from the catalog of TCR beta chain sequences, a statistical classification framework was built. In a later analysis, TCR nucleotide sequences were compared against IMGT/GENE-DB human TR gene sequences so that V and J genes could be assigned. Using the TCRdist pipeline, a later analysis assigned CDR3 sequences along with most-parsimonious VDJ recombination scenarios. In a later analysis, each TCR beta chain was defined by its CDR3 amino acid sequence together with its V-gene family, and reads lacking a unique V-gene family were excluded. A later analysis removed 500 to 650 highly shared, low-generation-probability nucleotide sequences to deal with suspected cross-contamination and a sequencing artifact. In a later analysis, a clonal expansion index for each public chain was calculated from normalized within-repertoire ranks of inferred template counts. A later analysis computed generation probabilities with a VDJ recombination model fitted to out-of-frame rearrangements, and checked the results against IGoR. In a later analysis, TCR-TCR, TCR-HLA and TCR-CMV co-occurrence was scored with hypergeometric tests, and a repertoire-size bias correction was applied to TCR pairs. To estimate false discovery rates, a later analysis permuted the HLA or CMV assignments 20 times. In a later analysis, co-occurring TCRs were grouped with DBSCAN, and TCRdist sequence similarity was added when clustering was performed within HLA-allele-positive subsets. For co-occurrence clustering, repertoires with fewer than 30,000 or more than 120,000 public chains were excluded, along with roughly five repertoires with anomalous nucleotide sharing. TCRdb retrieved this table from immuneACCESS and kept in-frame rearrangements only. Not all clones are present; in checked studies, unresolved V genes account for under half, and no reason is known for the remainder. The V and J calls and clone size were taken over from that table, and D and trimming were inferred from the DNA. The sample table lists roughly 140,000 clones, approximately 78% of them with a count of one. Clones ranked in the top ten supply around 2.4% of the sample.

The sample belongs to a study of cytomegalovirus exposure and HLA in healthy donors (dated 2017 in TCRdb). For context, the study as a whole: In an earlier analysis of 550 to 750 of the donors, 276 Gb of sequence data and 95 million to 130 million unique TCR beta sequences from about 179 million T cells were reported. Roughly 300 gigabases of sequencing data and 70 million to 85 million unique TCR sequences were included in an early release covering roughly 600 HLA-typed donors. The genetic ancestry cluster associated with self-reported Caucasian donors included over 80% of the 398 genotyped donors. The aim of the study was to test whether cataloging public T cell receptors could identify signatures of past pathogen exposure. The study used immunosequencing to profile the T cell repertoires of 666 subjects and linked those repertoires to cytomegalovirus serostatus. Along with the approximately 700-subject first cohort, a separate validation cohort of 120 different subjects was used. To predict cytomegalovirus infection status, the study brought together high-throughput TCR immunosequencing, statistical association of individual TCRs with disease status, and machine learning. A later analysis re-examined previously published TCR beta repertoires from several hundred donors and added high-resolution HLA genotyping to investigate patterns of TCR occurrence. Rather than using new phenotypic data, the later analysis identified candidate immune exposures from TCR beta sequences and from how often those sequences occurred across donors. To decide whether each TCR beta V gene segment behaved as functional or pseudogenic, an earlier analysis of 587 of the donors relied on high-throughput TCR beta sequencing. Donor age, sex, ethnicity and CMV serostatus were collected together with the repertoire data. In a later genetic analysis, genome-wide SNP genotypes for about 55% of the roughly 670 donors were used, and that subset was treated as a discovery cohort. All discovery cohort repertoires had been generated on a single sequencing platform. Both class I and class II loci were covered by HLA typing, at four-digit resolution. The number of donors typed differed by locus, with about 629-640 for A, B, C, DRB1 and DQB1, approximately 500 for DQA1, over 600 for DPA1, and over 400 for DPB1. Four to six DR-DQ haplotypes were handled as single units for association and clustering, since linkage in the cohort was strong. Among over 350 genotyped donors of the cohort, an average of 235,054 unique TCR beta nucleotide sequences were sequenced per donor, roughly a sixth of them non-productive.

Broad study findings and their caveats: This cohort had only TCR beta chains sequenced, and the lack of alpha or paired-chain data limited which features could be detected. In both the original and validation cohorts, the classifier was reported to diagnose cytomegalovirus status with high specificity and sensitivity. At a false discovery rate of 0.05, a later analysis linked fewer than 20,000 TCR beta sequences to specific HLA alleles. Presence/absence analyses assumed roughly uniform sequencing depth across donors, an assumption that may not hold. Because counts were too low, approximately 15 rarely observed V segments, including chromosome 9 orphons, were excluded from the earlier analysis of several hundred of the donors. Most TCR sequences were seen in very few donors, while some public TCRs were found in many individuals. Most CMV-associated TCR beta chains appeared to be HLA-restricted in a later analysis, and the HLA associations seemed to be driven largely by CMV exposure. An association between a missense DCLRE1C variant and V-gene and J-gene trimming of TCR beta chains was found in a later genetic analysis and replicated in an independent cohort. The 87-base-pair reads could not distinguish some IMGT-functional V segments, including TRBV6-2 and TRBV6-3, so those segments were excluded. According to a later analysis, TCR association rates differed among HLA loci, with DRB1 alleles showing the most associated TCRs and HLA-C alleles showing the fewest. In an earlier analysis of 500 to 650 of the donors, most TCR beta V segments appeared in productive rearrangements about 87% or about 30% of the time, broadly matching IMGT annotations. In the study, some 160 TCR beta chains were listed as associated with cytomegalovirus. In vitro tests confirmed that a few of the cytomegalovirus-associated TCR beta chains recognize cytomegalovirus antigens. Linkage disequilibrium might explain the correlated functional status among segregating V segments, but an unknown experimental factor could not be ruled out. A group of highly shared sequence variants was considered likely to be a technical artifact of the sequencing pipeline. When HLA alleles, especially DR and DQ, strongly co-occurred, attributing TCR associations to individual alleles was difficult. The authors suggested that the approach could potentially be extended to other disease states and immunological phenotypes. Because HLA typing was missing for some donors at each locus, association tests included only the typed subset. A further reported finding was that TCR beta sequences accurately predicted the HLA-A and HLA-B alleles for most subjects in the first cohort. According to a later analysis, parvovirus B19, influenza, CMV and Epstein-Barr virus appeared linked to several top co-occurrence clusters. CMV serostatus was the only immune exposure information available for the cohort. In a later genetic analysis, fewer N-insertions in productive TCRs were reported among donors in an Asian-associated ancestry cluster than the approximately 710-donor mean. In a later analysis, HLA-associated TCR beta chains were found to be more clonally expanded and to have lower generation probabilities than equally common non-associated chains.

In the germline V gene, CDR1 corresponds to MNHNS and CDR2 to SASEGT. The CDR3 has 15 amino acids, counting the end cysteine and phenylalanine. Only the CDR3 region is kept as DNA, spanning 45 bases read in frame from base 1. The junction shows trimming of 4 bases on V and 4 bases on J, plus 14 bases between the germline ends. The cohort comprised hundreds of healthy bone marrow donors. At the time of sampling, every cohort member was nominally healthy, though immune exposures that went unrecorded were likely present. The donor tested CMV seropositive and was one of the 289 seropositive cohort members. A peripheral blood sample was collected from each donor, and TCR beta sequencing was performed on peripheral blood mononuclear cells. The Qiagen DNeasy Blood Extraction Kit was used to extract genomic DNA from the blood cell samples.

Material for sequencing was PBMCs. The rearrangement combines TRBV6-1 with TRBJ1-3; TRBD1 is a weak D gene call, 6 bases matching. The clonotype originates from a woman in her late teens or twenties in good health and CMV-seropositive. The DNA is as follows: TGTGCCAGCAGTGCACAAACAGGGTCAGGAAACACCATATATTTT. It translates to CASSAQTGSGNTIYF.